The 27 T cell receptor beta chains presented below share a single source sample, sequenced in a study of T cell repertoires in cytomegalovirus infection. TCRdb ran MiXCR on the reads and lists one entry per CDR3 protein. Of approximately 630,000 distinct CDR3 sequences listed, around 24% are singletons. The source material was CD8+ T cells from PBMCs. These receptor sequences come from a human donor in good health (CMV status not recorded). Some clones in this sample may be carry-over from other donors' samples.

This clonotype was seen only once. This chain uses TRBV27 with TRBJ2-1; D remains ambiguous. Germline V gives CDR1 MNHEY, CDR2 SMNVEV (reference sequence). The CDR3 runs 15 residues. The V gene lost 2 bases and the J gene lost 7 bases, with 15 bases spanning the gap. This CDR3 is CASSLNYHISNEQFF. The CDR3, as DNA: TGTGCCAGCAGTTTAAACTACCACATCTCGAATGAGCAGTTCTTC.

This clonotype was recorded many times. The gene calls are TRBV6-2 or TRBV6-3 and TRBJ1-1; perhaps TRBD1 as D (6 bases). The CDR3 sequence is 15 residues long. V gave up 5 bases and J gave up 1 base, with 14 bases separating them. CDR1 and CDR2 (germline): MNHEY, SVGEGT. This CDR3 reads CASSPRQGQNTEAFF. CDR3 in DNA: TGTGCCAGCAGTCCCCGCCAGGGGCAGAACACTGAAGCTTTCTTT.

This clonotype came up a few times. The chain recombines TRBV4-1 with TRBJ1-2; D not certain. The CDR3 consists of 11 residues. Trimming removed 2 bases from V and 8 bases from J, with 6 bases in between. Germline CDR1 is MGHRA and CDR2 is YSYEKL. CDR3 nucleotide sequence: TGCGCCAGCAGCCAAATGGACGGCTACACCTTC. Amino acid sequence: CASSQMDGYTF.

This clonotype has just a few counts. V usage is TRBV12-3 or TRBV12-4 and J usage is TRBJ2-1; tentative D call: TRBD2 (6 bases). Trimming cost V 7 bases and J 0 bases, with 10 bases left between them. The CDR3 sequence is 14 residues long. DNA for the CDR3: TGTGCCAGCAATTCGGACTACTCCTACAATGAGCAGTTCTTC. Amino acids: CASNSDYSYNEQFF.

This clonotype appeared once. The CDR3 end shows no conserved phenylalanine or tryptophan, and so a read error is likely. J is TRBJ2-1 and V is TRBV5-6; D perhaps matches TRBD2 (5 bases). This CDR3 comprises 12 residues. V dropped 3 bases and J dropped 10 bases, with 11 bases sitting between them. The germline V gene encodes CDR1 SGHDT and CDR2 YYEEEE. The CDR3 DNA follows: TGTGCCAGCAGCTGGCGGGTAGGAGAGCAGTTCTTA. This sequence encodes CASSWRVGEQFL.

The sample holds a few counts of this clonotype. The chain couples TRBV5-6 to TRBJ2-2, with D unresolved. The germline V gene encodes CDR1 SGHDT and CDR2 YYEEEE. The CDR3 has 16 residues. With 1 base removed from V and 3 bases from J, the gap between germline ends came to 13 bases. In nucleotides, the CDR3 is TGTGCCAGCAGCTTGACGGGCAAAGATTACACCGGGGAGCTGTTTTTT. Translation: CASSLTGKDYTGELFF.

This clonotype was detected a few times. This sequence joins TRBV12-3 or TRBV12-4 and TRBJ2-5; the D gene is possibly TRBD1 (5 bases). The V gene lost 6 bases and the J gene lost 5 bases, with 16 bases spanning the gap. CDR3 length: 14 amino acids. Here the CDR3 DNA reads TGTGCCAGCAGCACCCCCAAGTCAGGGGAGACCCAGTACTTC. Protein sequence: CASSTPKSGETQYF.

V gene TRBV12-3 or TRBV12-4 combines with J gene TRBJ2-1, with 11 bases matching TRBD1. CDR3 length: 14 amino acids. With V trimmed by 7 bases and J by 7 bases, 6 bases remained unmatched. The CDR3 DNA reads TGTGCCAGCACCTGGACAGGGGGCTGGAATGAGCAGTTCTTC. Amino acid sequence: CASTWTGGWNEQFF.

Details on this clonotype: A junction boundary mismatches the germline segment, possibly from a read error. The chain links TRBV7-7 to TRBJ2-1; the match to TRBD1 covers 7 bases. The CDR3 totals 15 residues. In germline, CDR1 is SSHAT, CDR2 FNYEAQ (reference sequence). The CDR3 spells CASSSPDRDYNEQFF. The CDR3 DNA reads TGTGCTAGCAGCTCGCCCGACAGGGACTACAATGAGCAGTTCTTC. The entire variable domain, with the rest obtained from reference TRBV7-7 and TRBJ2-1, is as follows: GAGVSQSPRYKVTKRGQDVTLRCDPISSHATLYWYQQALGQGPEFLTYFNYEAQPDKSGLPSDRFSAERPEGSISTLTIQRTEQRDSAMYRCASSSPDRDYNEQFFGPGTRLTVL.

The chain has TRBV20-1 and TRBJ2-7; 9 bases map to TRBD1. The CDR3 totals 13 residues. Per germline, CDR1 DFQATT and CDR2 SNEGSKA (reference sequence). J lost 4 bases, V lost 3 bases, and 4 bases had no gene match. CDR3 bases: TGCAGTGCTAGTAACAGGGGGCGGTACGAGCAGTACTTC. Amino acid sequence: CSASNRGRYEQYF.

In this sample, this clonotype turned up a few times. V gene TRBV7-8 combines with J gene TRBJ1-1; a possible D gene is TRBD1 (6 bases). In germline, CDR1 is SGHVS, CDR2 FQNEAQ. The CDR3 contains 15 residues. The V gene lost 2 bases and the J gene lost 7 bases, with 17 bases spanning the gap. This chain's CDR3 is CASSLWEGGVGEAFF. As DNA, the CDR3 is TGTGCCAGCAGCTTATGGGAGGGGGGAGTCGGTGAAGCTTTCTTT.

This clonotype has ten or more counts. The V and J genes are TRBV7-2 and TRBJ1-2; D perhaps matches TRBD1 (5 bases). Germline CDR1 reads SGHTA; CDR2 reads FQGNSA. This CDR3 has 15 amino acids. V was cut by 1 base and J by 3 bases, with 12 bases left in between. The CDR3 spells CASSLGYQGDYGYTF. CDR3 DNA sequence: TGTGCCAGCAGCTTAGGATACCAGGGCGACTATGGCTACACCTTC.

This clonotype was counted at least ten times. The rearrangement uses TRBV5-1 and TRBJ2-1; D tentatively reads TRBD1 or TRBD2 (5 bases each). This CDR3 contains 14 residues. The germline V gene encodes CDR1 SGHRS and CDR2 YFSETQ. The V end lost 1 base, the J end lost 4 bases, and 9 bases lay between the germline ends. CDR3 loop: CASSLRDGYNEQFF. CDR3 in DNA: TGCGCCAGCAGCTTGCGGGACGGATACAATGAGCAGTTCTTC.

This clonotype was seen ten or more times. V is TRBV7-2 and J is TRBJ1-4; D gene ambiguous. Trimming stripped 1 base from V and 4 bases from J, with 13 bases between. Per germline, CDR1 SGHTA and CDR2 FQGNSA. This CDR3 contains 16 residues. CDR3 bases: TGTGCCAGCAGCTTAGTGTCCGGCGGTCATAATGAAAAACTGTTTTTT. Protein product: CASSLVSGGHNEKLFF.

The rearrangement joins TRBV9 to TRBJ2-1; TRBD1 is a possible D gene (5 bases). V lost 0 bases to trimming and J lost 2 bases, with 9 bases between them. CDR3 length: 15 residues. Germline V gene lookup returns CDR1 SGDLS and CDR2 YYNGEE. The CDR3 sequence: CASSVADNPYNEQFF. The CDR3 DNA follows: TGTGCCAGCAGCGTAGCGGACAACCCCTACAATGAGCAGTTCTTC.

This chain joins TRBV5-5 and TRBJ2-3; tentative D call: TRBD2 (5 bases). The V end lost 6 bases, the J end lost 6 bases, and 11 bases lay between the germline ends. The germline V gene encodes CDR1 SGHKS and CDR2 YYEKEE (reference sequence). The CDR3 is 12 amino acids. The CDR3: CASMEDVDTQYF. CDR3 sequence (DNA): TGTGCCAGCATGGAGGACGTCGATACGCAGTATTTT. The entire variable domain, with the rest obtained from reference TRBV5-5 and TRBJ2-3, is as follows: DAGVTQSPTHLIKTRGQQVTLRCSPISGHKSVSWYQQVLGQGPQFIFQYYEKEERGRGNFPDRFSARQFPNYSSELNVNALLLGDSALYLCASMEDVDTQYFGPGTRLTVL.

This clonotype was found a few times. The CDR3 DNA reads as TGTGCCACCAGCAGAGAAGGTCGGATGAACACTGAAGCTTTCTTT. This encodes CATSREGRMNTEAFF. This chain connects TRBV15 to TRBJ1-1; D remains unclear. This CDR3 spans 15 amino acids. Germline V lookup: CDR1 LNHNV, CDR2 YYDKDF (reference sequence). V lost 0 bases, J lost 0 bases, and 8 bases lay in between.

The chain is built from TRBV27 and TRBJ2-4, with 9 bases lining up with TRBD1. Germline CDR1 reads MNHEY; CDR2 reads SMNVEV (reference sequence). V shed 5 bases and J 0 bases; nucleotides not matched to a gene: 5. The CDR3 has 16 amino acids. CDR3 nucleotide sequence: TGTGCCAGCAGTACGGGGACAGGGCTAGCCAAAAACATTCAGTACTTC. Protein sequence: CASSTGTGLAKNIQYF.

As concerns this clonotype: This may arise from a read error, as a much more abundant clone is one base away. This chain uses TRBV6-1 with TRBJ1-4; maybe TRBD1 (6 bases). This CDR3 has 15 amino acids. The germline CDR1 and CDR2 sequences are MNHNS and SASEGT. The CDR3 loop reads CASGERGTENEKLFF. In DNA, the CDR3 is TGTGCCAGCGGTGAAAGGGGGACCGAGAATGAAAAACTGTTTTTT.

This clonotype appeared many times. The chain employs TRBV24-1 and TRBJ2-1, with 9 bases that match TRBD2. Germline V CDR1 and CDR2: KGHDR, SFDVKD. Trimming removed 3 bases from V and 9 bases from J; junction bases left unmatched: 8. This CDR3 has 15 amino acids. CDR3 in amino acids: CATSDVGLAGTEQFF. The CDR3 DNA reads as TGTGCCACCAGTGATGTGGGGCTAGCGGGGACTGAGCAGTTCTTC.

This chain joins TRBV29-1 and TRBJ2-4; D is undetermined. V lost 7 bases and J 8 bases, leaving 15 bases between the germline ends. The CDR3 spans 12 residues. Germline-derived CDR1 and CDR2 are SQVTM and ANQGSEA. CDR3 sequence (DNA): TGCAGCGGCACGGACCGAGAATACATTCAGTACTTC. Translated: CSGTDREYIQYF.

This clonotype was detected only a few times. The V call is TRBV7-9, the J call TRBJ2-1, with no clear D. Germline V lookup: CDR1 SEHNR, CDR2 FQNEAQ (reference sequence). V was shortened by 8 bases and J by 4 bases, with 12 bases between the two germline ends. This CDR3 comprises 13 residues. The CDR3 is CASEAALYNEQFF. As DNA, the CDR3 is TGTGCCAGCGAGGCAGCCTTGTACAATGAGCAGTTCTTC.

This clonotype was found many times. V gene TRBV4-1 combines with J gene TRBJ1-2, with 7 bases aligning to TRBD1. V shed 4 bases, J shed 4 bases, and the junction held 9 bases outside the gene matches. This CDR3 is built from 15 residues. Per the germline V gene, CDR1 is MGHRA and CDR2 is YSYEKL. CDR3 sequence: CASSPTYDRVYGYTF. The CDR3 nucleotides read TGCGCCAGCAGCCCTACCTACGACAGGGTCTATGGCTACACCTTC.

This clonotype came up many times. The genes are TRBV7-8 and TRBJ1-2; D gene unclear. CDR3 size: 14 residues. Germline CDR1 reads SGHVS; CDR2 reads FQNEAQ. V was shortened by 3 bases and J by 8 bases, with 16 bases between the two germline ends. Here the CDR3 reads CASSFSRWEEGYTF. CDR3 sequence (DNA): TGTGCCAGCAGCTTCTCGAGGTGGGAGGAGGGCTACACCTTC.

The chain carries TRBV27 and TRBJ1-5; the D is unclear. Looked up from germline, CDR1 is MNHEY and CDR2 is SMNVEV (reference sequence). The germline V and J ends were trimmed by 3 bases and 1 base, with 4 bases remaining between them. The CDR3 consists of 13 residues. As DNA, the CDR3 is TGTGCCAGCAGTTTGATGAGCAATCAGCCCCAGCATTTT. This codes for CASSLMSNQPQHF.

This clonotype was picked up a small number of times. The chain recombines TRBV7-6 with TRBJ2-5; possibly TRBD1 for D (6 bases). The CDR3 sequence is 15 residues long. Trimming shortened V by 6 bases and J by 5 bases, and 19 bases separated the two germline ends. The V gene's germline CDR1 is SGHVS and CDR2 FNYEAQ. The CDR3 protein is CASSGHRELGETQYF. The CDR3 DNA reads as TGTGCCAGCAGTGGCCACAGGGAGCTGGGGGAGACCCAGTACTTC.

This clonotype was detected many times. The chain combines TRBV28 with TRBJ2-5; the D is unclear. V was pared by 3 bases and J by 2 bases, with 13 bases between. The germline gives CDR1 MDHEN, CDR2 SYDVKM. This CDR3 contains 15 residues. CDR3 coding DNA: TGTGCCAGCAGTTTTTTTCCCAACTTACAAGAGACCCAGTACTTC. It yields the protein CASSFFPNLQETQYF.